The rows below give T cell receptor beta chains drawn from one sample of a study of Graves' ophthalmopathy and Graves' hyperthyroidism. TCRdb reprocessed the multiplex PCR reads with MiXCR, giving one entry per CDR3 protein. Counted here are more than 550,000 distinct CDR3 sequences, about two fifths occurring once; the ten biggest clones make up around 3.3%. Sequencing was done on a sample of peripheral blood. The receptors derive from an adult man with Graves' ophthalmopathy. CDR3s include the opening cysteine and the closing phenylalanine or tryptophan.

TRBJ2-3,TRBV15,CATSRGGETDTQYF
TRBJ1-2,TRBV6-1,CASSAGMSDTF
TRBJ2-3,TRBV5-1,CASFGTQEDTQYF
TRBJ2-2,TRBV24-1,CATSEGHNTGELFF
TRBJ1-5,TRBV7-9,CASSLAGAGGINQPQHF
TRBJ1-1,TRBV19,CASSTGTGAMNTEAFF
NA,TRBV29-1,CSVVGLVFHEQFF
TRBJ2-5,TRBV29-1,CSEGQGVFQETQYF
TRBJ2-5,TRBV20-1,CSARTNRAGETQYF
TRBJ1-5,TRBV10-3,CATSTPGQGNQPQHF
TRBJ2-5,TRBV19,CASSIAQETQYF
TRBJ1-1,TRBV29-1,CSAGQGNTEAFF
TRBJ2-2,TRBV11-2,CASSSGTADKTGELFF
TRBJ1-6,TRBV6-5,CASSPRTGVNSPLHF
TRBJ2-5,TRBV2,CASSPRQSNQPQYF
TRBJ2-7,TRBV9,CASSQGSRLPGSYEQYF
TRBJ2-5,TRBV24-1,CATSDSDLNQETQYF
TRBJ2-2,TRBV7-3,CASSGQGAGGELFF
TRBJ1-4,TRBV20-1,CSAAKYRGGNEKLFF
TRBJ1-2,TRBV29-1,CSVERAGNTF
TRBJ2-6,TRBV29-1,CSVKGTVHNSGANVLTF
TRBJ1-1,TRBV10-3,CAISARQAMNTEAFF
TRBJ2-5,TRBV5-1,CASSTYVLHSQETQYF
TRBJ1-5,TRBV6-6,CASSYSGTRQPQHF
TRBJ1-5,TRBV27,CASSRTGWPQHF
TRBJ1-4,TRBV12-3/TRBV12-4,CASSLMVGGEKLFF
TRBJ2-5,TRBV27,CASRLRQGAYKETQYF
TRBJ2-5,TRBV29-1,CSVEDREGWQETQYF